This is a list of T cell receptor beta chains from one sample in a study of shared clonotypes between healthy human individuals. Method: immunoSEQ multiplex PCR; TCRdb's copy keeps in-frame clones and lacks some. The table includes about 800,000 clones, approximately 97% detected once. Sequencing was carried out using naive CD8+ T cells sorted from blood. The source is a young man in good health. Both conserved end residues are part of each CDR3. A D gene is named only where the DNA matches it firmly. The listing skips clone size in some rows; elsewhere it reads once, few, many or a size class.

clone_size	d_call	j_call	v_call	cdr3_nt	cdr3_aa
NA	TRBD2	TRBJ2-1	TRBV4-1	TGCGCCAGCAGCCCTACTAGCGACTACAATGAGCAGTTCTTC	CASSPTSDYNEQFF
NA	TRBD1	TRBJ1-1	TRBV11-2	TGTGCCAGCAGCGCGGACAGGGGGTCTCACACTGAAGCTTTCTTT	CASSADRGSHTEAFF
NA	TRBD1	TRBJ2-7	TRBV28	TGTGCCAGCAGTTTCCCCGGGACAGGGGATAGGTCCTACGAGCAGTACTTC	CASSFPGTGDRSYEQYF
NA	NA	TRBJ1-1	TRBV4-3	TGCGCCAGCAGCCAAGATCTCGCAAGAAATTGGAACACTGAAGCTTTCTTT	CASSQDLARNWNTEAFF
NA	NA	TRBJ2-7	TRBV7-9	TGTGCCAGCAGCCGAGCGGACAGAATGGGCTACGAGCAGTACTTC	CASSRADRMGYEQYF
NA	NA	TRBJ2-7	TRBV5-4	TGTGCCAGCAGCTTGTCGGGAGTAGAGTACGAGCAGTACTTC	CASSLSGVEYEQYF
NA	TRBD1	TRBJ2-2	TRBV11-2	TGTGCCAGCAGCTTACCGATCTACCGCGGGACAGGGGATACCGGGGAGCTGTTTTTT	CASSLPIYRGTGDTGELFF
NA	TRBD1	TRBJ2-7	TRBV4-1	TGCGCCAGCAGCCATGGGGACAGGGGCTACGAGCAGTACTTC	CASSHGDRGYEQYF
NA	TRBD2	TRBJ2-7	TRBV28	TGTGCCAGCACCCAAGGTGAGGGACTAACTTACGAGCAGTACTTC	CASTQGEGLTYEQYF
NA	NA	TRBJ2-2	TRBV7-6	TGTGCCAGCAGCTTGACTAGTTCGAGCACCGGGGAGCTGTTTTTT	CASSLTSSSTGELFF
once	NA	TRBJ2-7	TRBV19	TGTGCCAGTAGTATAGCCGGAAGTACCGGCTACGAGCAGTACTTC	CASSIAGSTGYEQYF
NA	NA	TRBJ2-7	TRBV2	TGTGCCAGCGATGCTGCCCGGCTGTACTTC	CASDAARLYF
NA	TRBD1	TRBJ2-1	TRBV14	TGTGCCAGCAGTCCGGACAGGAACTACTACAATGAGCAGTTCTTC	CASSPDRNYYNEQFF
NA	NA	TRBJ2-3	TRBV27	TGTGCCAGCAGAGTCGGGGGAACAGATACGCAGTATTTT	CASRVGGTDTQYF
NA	NA	TRBJ1-1	TRBV15	TGTGCCACCAGCAGAGATGTAACAGCCAACACTGAAGCTTTCTTT	CATSRDVTANTEAFF
once	TRBD2	TRBJ2-1	TRBV7-9	TGTGCCAGCAGCTTAGTAGCGGGTGGGGATAATGAGCAGTTCTTC	CASSLVAGGDNEQFF
NA	TRBD1	TRBJ2-7	TRBV2	TGTGCCAGCAGTCACGGGACAGTCTCCTACGAGCAGTACTTC	CASSHGTVSYEQYF
NA	NA	TRBJ2-5	TRBV6-1	TGTGCCAGCAGTGACGTAGGGGCCCGGGCCCAGTACTTC	CASSDVGARAQYF
NA	TRBD2	TRBJ2-1	TRBV6-6	TGTGCCAGCAGTTTCGGCCTAGCGGGAGGATTGTTCTTC	CASSFGLAGGLFF
NA	NA	TRBJ2-3	TRBV5-1	TGCGCCAGCAGCTCTGTTGGGGGGCCGGTAGATACGCAGTATTTT	CASSSVGGPVDTQYF
NA	TRBD1	TRBJ2-7	TRBV6-1	TGTGCCAGCAGTGAGGCCCTGGACAGGGGAACTGAGCAGTACTTC	CASSEALDRGTEQYF
NA	NA	TRBJ2-7	TRBV15	TGTGCCACCAGCAGAGATCGAGGCCAGGAATACGAGCAGTACTTC	CATSRDRGQEYEQYF
NA	NA	TRBJ2-1	TRBV5-1	TGCGCCAGCAGCCCCACCTCTGGATACAATGAGCAGTTCTTC	CASSPTSGYNEQFF
NA	NA	TRBJ1-5	TRBV4-2	TGTGCCAGCAGCCAAGAAATTGCTAGCAATCAGCCCCAGCATTTT	CASSQEIASNQPQHF
NA	NA	TRBJ2-3	TRBV27	TGTGCCAGCAGTCTAGGCACAGATACGCAGTATTTT	CASSLGTDTQYF
NA	TRBD1	TRBJ2-7	TRBV4-3	TGCGCCAGCAGCCTTGGACAGGGGGGCGGGGAGCAGTACTTC	CASSLGQGGGEQYF
NA	TRBD2	TRBJ2-1	TRBV7-7	TGTGCCAGCAGCGACGGACTAGCGGGTTACAATGAGCAGTTCTTC	CASSDGLAGYNEQFF
NA	NA	TRBJ2-3	TRBV10-3	TGTGCCATCAGTGAATCAGGGACAGATACGCAGTATTTT	CAISESGTDTQYF
NA	NA	TRBJ2-3	TRBV7-9	TGTGCCAGCAGCCCAACAAGACTACTCTCTAGCACAGATACGCAGTATTTT	CASSPTRLLSSTDTQYF
NA	TRBD1	TRBJ2-2	TRBV25-1	TGTGCCAGCAGTGGGCCGGACAGGGGGAGAGCCGGGGAGCTGTTTTTT	CASSGPDRGRAGELFF
NA	TRBD2	TRBJ2-7	TRBV27	TGTGCCACCGGCGGCCCGAGCGCGGGGGGTGACGAGCAGTACTTC	CATGGPSAGGDEQYF
NA	TRBD1	TRBJ2-3	TRBV30	TGTGCCTGGAGTGTGGGGACAGGTGAATGGACAGATACGCAGTATTTT	CAWSVGTGEWTDTQYF
NA	NA	TRBJ2-7	TRBV7-9	TGTGCCAGCAGCTTCGGCCAGTCTCCCTACGAGCAGTACTTC	CASSFGQSPYEQYF
NA	NA	TRBJ2-1	TRBV28	TGTGCCAGCAGTTTAAGTACGGCCGTCTACAATGAGCAGTTCTTC	CASSLSTAVYNEQFF
few	NA	TRBJ1-5	TRBV10-2	TGCGCCAGCGACTTAAATAGCAATCAGCCCCAGCATTTT	CASDLNSNQPQHF
NA	NA	TRBJ1-4	TRBV7-9	TGTGCCAGCAGCTCCCCCCCAAAAAGAGATGAAAAACTGTTTTTT	CASSSPPKRDEKLFF
NA	TRBD1	TRBJ2-7	TRBV27	TGTGCCAGCATCAGGACAGGGCCTATTGGAACCTACGAGCAGTACTTC	CASIRTGPIGTYEQYF
NA	NA	TRBJ1-2	TRBV6-5	TGTGCCAGCAGTTACAGTCCAACAGACAACTATGGCTACACCTTC	CASSYSPTDNYGYTF
once	NA	TRBJ2-5	TRBV5-4	TGTGCCAGCAGCTATCGGGACCCCAGAGAGACCCAGTACTTC	CASSYRDPRETQYF
NA	NA	TRBJ2-5	TRBV18	TGTGCCAGCTCACCCCGATACCAAGAGACCCAGTACTTC	CASSPRYQETQYF
once	NA	TRBJ1-4	TRBV4-3	TGCGCCAGCAGCCAAGGCTTGGGTTCGACTAATGAAAAACTGTTTTTT	CASSQGLGSTNEKLFF
NA	TRBD2	TRBJ2-7	TRBV19	TGTGCCAGTAGTATAAGCGGGAGGGCCGAAGAGCAGTACTTC	CASSISGRAEEQYF
NA	NA	TRBJ2-6	TRBV19	TGTGCCAGTACCAATTGGGACGCTGGGGCCAACGTCCTGACTTTC	CASTNWDAGANVLTF
NA	NA	TRBJ1-1	TRBV7-9	TGTGCCAGCAGCTCACCGGACCGCTTGAACACTGAAGCTTTCTTT	CASSSPDRLNTEAFF
NA	TRBD1	TRBJ2-1	TRBV10-2	TGCGCCAGCAGTGAGTCGCCGGGACAGGTCTACAATGAGCAGTTCTTC	CASSESPGQVYNEQFF
NA	NA	TRBJ2-3	TRBV11-2	TGTGCCAGCAGCCCCCGGATCACAGATACGCAGTATTTT	CASSPRITDTQYF
NA	NA	TRBJ2-1	TRBV15	TGTGCTGCCGGGACTTACTCCTACAATGAGCAGTTCTTC	CAAGTYSYNEQFF
NA	TRBD1	TRBJ1-5	TRBV7-8	TGTGCCAGCAGCTTAGTGACAGGGTTGGGGCCCCAGCATTTT	CASSLVTGLGPQHF
NA	NA	TRBJ2-7	TRBV29-1	TGCAGCGTTGTTACCGGGACGACCTCGTACTTC	CSVVTGTTSYF
NA	NA	TRBJ2-7	TRBV10-2	TGCGCCAGCAGTGAGCCAAACAGGGAAAACTACTACGAGCAGTACTTC	CASSEPNRENYYEQYF
NA	NA	TRBJ1-4	TRBV5-4	TGTGCCAGCAGCTCGGAACAGGGAGCTAATGAAAAACTGTTTTTT	CASSSEQGANEKLFF
NA	TRBD1	TRBJ2-7	TRBV6-6	TGTGCCAGCAGTTACTCCTGGGACAGGGGAGCCGAGCAGTACTTC	CASSYSWDRGAEQYF
once	NA	TRBJ1-2	TRBV7-2	TGTGCCAGCAGCAGGGCCACCTCGTACTATGGCTACACCTTC	CASSRATSYYGYTF
NA	NA	TRBJ2-7	TRBV29-1	TGCAGCGTTGGTGCCAGGGACTACGAGCAGTACTTC	CSVGARDYEQYF
NA	NA	TRBJ1-1	TRBV5-6	TGTGCCAGCAGCTGGCAGTATATGAACACTGAAGCTTTCTTT	CASSWQYMNTEAFF
NA	NA	TRBJ2-7	TRBV7-9	TGTGCCAGCAGCATGTGGGACATTGAAGAGCAGTACTTC	CASSMWDIEEQYF
NA	NA	TRBJ2-7	TRBV29-1	TGCAGCGTGGTGGCAACTGTCGACTACGAGCAGTACTTC	CSVVATVDYEQYF
NA	NA	TRBJ2-7	TRBV14	TGTGCCAGCAGCCAAACTCGGGGGTCCTACGAGCAGTACTTC	CASSQTRGSYEQYF
NA	NA	TRBJ2-7	TRBV4-1	TGCGCCAGCAGCCACCACTCGACTAGTTCTAACTACGAGCAGTACTTC	CASSHHSTSSNYEQYF
NA	TRBD2	TRBJ2-1	TRBV2	TGTGCCAGCTACCCAGCGGGAGGCCCCTACAATGAGCAGTTCTTC	CASYPAGGPYNEQFF